The clone carrying this TCR beta chain was seen ten or more times. Germline-derived CDR1 and CDR2 are MNHEY and SMNVEV (reference sequence). The CDR3 is 15 residues long. The junction had 11 bases not matched to a gene; V was cut back by 5 bases and J by 5 bases. This sample stems from a study of Graves' ophthalmopathy and Graves' hyperthyroidism. The sequenced template was RNA, covering the TCR beta CDR3 region. First-round RT-PCR used HTBI primers; second-round multiplex PCR followed. Via MiXCR, TCRdb re-called the multiplex PCR reads, giving one row per CDR3 protein. The data show some 390,000 distinct CDR3 sequences, 18% seen once.

The TCR comes from a woman in her late teens or twenties with Graves' ophthalmopathy. Sequencing was carried out using peripheral blood. The chain has TRBV27 and TRBJ1-1, with TRBD1 matching over 7 bases. The CDR3 DNA follows: TGTGCCAGCAGTGCGTACAGACAGGGTGGGACTGAAGCTTTCTTT. Its translation is CASSAYRQGGTEAFF.